The source of this T cell receptor beta chain is a study of blood T cells in healthy people across ages (dated by TCRdb to between 2014 and 2016). In terms of the full investigation: In model experiments, roughly one uniquely barcoded TCR beta cDNA molecule per two T cells was captured by template switching. Using the same blood draw, the study looked at two additional independent replicas of 1 million unique cDNA reads for two donors, one aged 18 to 29 and the other aged 80 or older. To avoid experimental bias, donors of different ages were distributed randomly across sequencing lanes. The donors were divided into four age groups: young (average approximately 17 years), middle-aged (about 39), aged (around 59) and long-lived (82). Age-related changes in TCR beta repertoire diversity were measured in the study by deep sequencing normalized with unique cDNA molecular identifiers.

What the work shows at the level of the full study, not this receptor alone: The long-lived group showed more naive CD4+ T cells, fewer expanded clones and increased TCR diversity than the aged group, suggesting age selection. Conclusive comparison of naive and antigen-experienced compartments was prevented by the profiling of bulk unsorted PBMCs. Because donor CMV infection status was unknown, age-related changes in expanded clonotypes were potentially confounded. The percentage of naive T cells measured by flow cytometry correlated strongly with observed TCR beta diversity. Estimates of total diversity from one million sequenced T cells were regarded as lower bounds and underestimates. Observed TCR beta diversity per million T cells fell roughly linearly with age, and a significant reduction was already apparent by age around 36.

Including cysteine and phenylalanine, the CDR3 has 14 amino acids. Only the CDR3 DNA stays, 42 bases, in frame from base 1. At the junction V is shortened by 8 bases and J by 4 bases, with 16 bases in between. Looking up the germline V gene yields CDR1 SGHRS and CDR2 YFSETQ. The library was generated by 5' RACE. Sequencing used an Illumina HiSeq 2500. A second PCR of roughly 7 to 11 cycles was performed with a sample-barcoded 5' primer and a J-beta primer mix. A template-switch 5' adaptor carrying 12 random nucleotides introduced a unique molecular identifier onto each TCR beta cDNA molecule. Each sample yielded at least 2.5 million CDR3-containing paired-end reads. The Mint cDNA synthesis kit, primed by a TRBC-specific oligonucleotide, was used to synthesize first-strand cDNA from all RNA. Following uracil-DNA glycosylase treatment, a first 18-cycle PCR with universal primers M1SS and BC2_uni_R was performed on all cDNA. In the paper's pipeline: Normalization of each sample was performed by random selection of 1 million high-quality reads, each carrying a distinct molecular identifier. Instead of being binned into consensus sequences, reads with shared molecular identifiers were discarded. MiTCR, with a Q25 quality threshold and the strictest error-elimination algorithm, was used for CDR3 identification, clonotype clustering and error correction. Lower-bound total TCR beta diversity was estimated with a nonparametric unseen species model using Euler transformation. The public sequencing data were trimmed at Q25 with fastp and processed into clonotypes with MiXCR by TCRdb, which kept only in-frame beta chains. Entries are consolidated by CDR3 protein sequence, retaining the most common genes and DNA. TCRdb, not the original authors, processed these V and J calls. The sample table records around 1.7 million distinct CDR3 sequences; over 25% of these occur just once. The top ten hold over 7% of the sample.

The donors were some 39 Caucasian individuals from Russia, aged 6 to 90 years, who were systemically healthy. Each donor gave about 9.7 milliliters of peripheral blood, drawn into EDTA-treated Vacutainer tubes. PBMCs were isolated by Ficoll-Paque density-gradient centrifugation, with at least 6 million obtained per sample. Total RNA, at least 6 micrograms per sample, was extracted from PBMCs with Trizol reagent. For every donor, flow cytometry on a PBMC aliquot measured the percentage of naive CD45RAhigh/CD27high T cells. This clonotype appeared many times. It lacks a known antigen. Base qualities are not at hand, and no much larger clone is one base apart.

The rearrangement combines TRBV5-1 with TRBJ2-1; the best D guess is TRBD2, with 6 bases matching. The origin of this receptor is a woman aged 25 to 39 in good health. Source material: blood. Here the CDR3 is given as CASFPGLLYNEQFF. The bases read TGCGCCAGTTTCCCGGGACTCCTATACAATGAGCAGTTCTTC.